This T cell receptor beta chain was profiled in a study of beta chain features in type 1 diabetes. V lost 2 bases and J lost 3, with 10 bases in between. CDR1 and CDR2 from the germline V gene are SGHTA and FQGTGA. The CDR3 extends over 15 amino acids. Remarks on this clone: The antigen is unknown.

General study results and limits: Significant though moderate, a shortening of TCRB CDR3s appeared in all four CD4+ subsets of Type 1 diabetes patients.

Every isolated RNA sample was fully reverse transcribed, so sequencing captured expressed TCRB transcripts. Only in-frame clones appear in the TCRdb table, and some are missing; sequencing was by immunoSEQ multiplex PCR. The sample shows about 360,000 clones, roughly 12% of them seen only once. The sequenced material came from naive CD4+ T cells from blood. The clonotype was recovered from a man younger than 35 in good health. This chain uses TRBV7-3 with TRBJ2-2; tentative D call: TRBD1 (5 bases). The CDR3: CASSLAPGYTGELFF. CDR3 sequence (DNA): TGTGCCAGCAGCTTAGCCCCAGGGTACACCGGGGAGCTGTTTTTT.